These T cell receptor beta chains were read from a single sample in a study of OX40 agonist ivuxolimab in advanced cancers. Libraries were prepared by immunoSEQ multiplex PCR; TCRdb keeps only in-frame clonotypes and omits some of them. This table has 65,000 to 95,000 clones, around nine tenths appearing once. The specimen was CD4+ or CD8+ T cells sorted from blood, collected in a trial of the OX40 agonist ivuxolimab. The receptors were gathered from an adult with an advanced solid tumor such as melanoma, head and neck, liver or kidney cancer. Both conserved end residues are part of each CDR3. D genes are given only for firm matches. The listing skips clone size in some rows; elsewhere it reads once, few, many or a size class.

J	size	V	D	DNA	CDR3
TRBJ2-7	NA	TRBV6-6	NA	TGTGCCAGCAGTGGTCAGGGACCCTCCTACGAGCAGTACTTC	CASSGQGPSYEQYF
TRBJ1-1	once	TRBV7-8	NA	TGTGCCAGCAGCCAAGAGCGTGCAGTGAACACTGAAGCTTTCTTT	CASSQERAVNTEAFF
TRBJ2-1	NA	TRBV5-1	NA	TGCGCCAGCAGCTTGGCGCTTGTCAATGAGCAGTTCTTC	CASSLALVNEQFF
TRBJ1-1	NA	TRBV7-3	NA	TGTGCCAGCAGCTTAATGGCCGCCCCGAACACTGAAGCTTTCTTT	CASSLMAAPNTEAFF
TRBJ2-7	NA	TRBV2	NA	TGTGCCAGCAGTGGAAATGGGGACGGCTCCTACGAGCAGTACTTC	CASSGNGDGSYEQYF
TRBJ2-3	NA	TRBV6-6	NA	TGTGCCAGCAGTTACTCGAAAGGGCGGGCTACGCAGTATTTT	CASSYSKGRATQYF
TRBJ1-1	NA	TRBV29-1	NA	TGCAGCGCTGCCCGCCAGGGTACTGAAGCTTTCTTT	CSAARQGTEAFF
TRBJ1-3	NA	TRBV7-9	NA	TGTGCCAGCAGCCTCGACACCTCTGGAAACACCATATATTTT	CASSLDTSGNTIYF
TRBJ2-5	NA	TRBV30	TRBD1	TGTGCCTGGGACAGGGGGCAAGGGGCTGGGACCCAGTACTTC	CAWDRGQGAGTQYF
TRBJ2-1	NA	TRBV5-5	TRBD1	TGTGCCAGCAGCTTGGGGGACAGCTCCTACAATGAGCAGTTCTTC	CASSLGDSSYNEQFF
TRBJ2-2	few	TRBV7-2	TRBD1	TGTGCCAGCAGCTTAGTCACAGGGGGGACCGGGGAGCTGTTTTTT	CASSLVTGGTGELFF
TRBJ2-3	once	TRBV6-1	NA	TGTGCCACCCCTGGCACAGATACGCAGTATTTT	CATPGTDTQYF
TRBJ2-5	NA	TRBV7-3	NA	TGTGCCAGCAGCCCGGGGAGCGGGCGAGAGACCCAGTACTTC	CASSPGSGRETQYF
TRBJ1-2	once	TRBV18	TRBD1	TGTGCCAGCTCAGGGACAGTTGGGTATGGCTACACCTTC	CASSGTVGYGYTF
TRBJ1-3	once	TRBV6-1	TRBD1	TGTGCCAGCAGTGCCCAGGGGGTAGGAAACACCATATATTTT	CASSAQGVGNTIYF
TRBJ1-2	NA	TRBV5-4	TRBD1	TGTGCCAGCAGGCCTACTAGGCAGGGGGCGTACTATGGCTACACCTTC	CASRPTRQGAYYGYTF
TRBJ2-3	once	TRBV18	NA	TGTGCCAGCTCACCACCCTCGACGGCAGATACGCAGTATTTT	CASSPPSTADTQYF